This is a list of T cell receptor beta chains from one sample in a study of shared clonotypes between healthy human individuals. This table comes from immunoSEQ multiplex PCR, and its TCRdb copy is limited to in-frame clones, with some not included. There are hundreds of thousands of clones in the sample; roughly 96% occur only once, and roughly 0.1% lies in the top ten. Input material: naive CD8+ T cells sorted from blood. Receptor source: a woman aged 25 to 39 in good health. Both conserved end residues are part of each CDR3. A D gene is named only where the DNA matches it firmly. Some rows have no size entry. The others give once, few or many, or a class for an expanded clone.

cdr3_aa: CASSDPGALYEQYF; cdr3_nt: TGTGCCAGCAGTGACCCTGGGGCTCTCTACGAGCAGTACTTC; d_call: NA; v_call: TRBV2; j_call: TRBJ2-7; clone_size: NA
cdr3_aa: CSVQGGYTGELFF; cdr3_nt: TGCAGCGTTCAGGGTGGCTACACCGGGGAGCTGTTTTTT; d_call: NA; v_call: TRBV29-1; j_call: TRBJ2-2; clone_size: NA
cdr3_aa: CASKTSGRAEQYF; cdr3_nt: TGTGCCAGCAAGACTAGCGGGAGGGCAGAGCAGTACTTC; d_call: TRBD2; v_call: TRBV27; j_call: TRBJ2-7; clone_size: few
cdr3_aa: CASSFFTPSASYEQYF; cdr3_nt: TGTGCCAGCAGCTTCTTTACCCCAAGTGCCTCCTACGAGCAGTACTTC; d_call: NA; v_call: TRBV7-8; j_call: TRBJ2-7; clone_size: NA
cdr3_aa: CASSPVQGFNSPLHF; cdr3_nt: TGTGCCAGCAGCCCGGTTCAGGGGTTCAATTCACCCCTCCACTTT; d_call: NA; v_call: TRBV7-9; j_call: TRBJ1-6; clone_size: NA
cdr3_aa: CASSISGATYEQYF; cdr3_nt: TGTGCCAGTAGTATTAGCGGGGCCACCTACGAGCAGTACTTC; d_call: TRBD2; v_call: TRBV19; j_call: TRBJ2-7; clone_size: NA
cdr3_aa: CASSLGENWDIQYF; cdr3_nt: TGTGCCAGCAGCTTGGGGGAGAATTGGGACATTCAGTACTTC; d_call: NA; v_call: TRBV5-4; j_call: TRBJ2-4; clone_size: NA
cdr3_aa: CASSVWTADNYGYTF; cdr3_nt: TGTGCCAGTAGTGTCTGGACCGCAGATAACTATGGCTACACCTTC; d_call: NA; v_call: TRBV19; j_call: TRBJ1-2; clone_size: NA
cdr3_aa: CASSLGWGDKINYGYTF; cdr3_nt: TGTGCCAGCAGTTTAGGCTGGGGGGATAAAATTAACTATGGCTACACCTTC; d_call: NA; v_call: TRBV28; j_call: TRBJ1-2; clone_size: NA
cdr3_aa: CASSSASSYNEQFF; cdr3_nt: TGTGCCAGCTCTTCAGCGAGCTCCTACAATGAGCAGTTCTTC; d_call: NA; v_call: TRBV7-2; j_call: TRBJ2-1; clone_size: NA
cdr3_aa: CASSLDRAGEEFNEQFF; cdr3_nt: TGTGCCAGCAGCTTAGATCGAGCGGGAGAAGAATTCAATGAGCAGTTCTTC; d_call: TRBD2; v_call: TRBV13; j_call: TRBJ2-1; clone_size: NA
cdr3_aa: CASSRGGPYEQYF; cdr3_nt: TGTGCCAGCTCCCGCGGGGGGCCCTACGAGCAGTACTTC; d_call: TRBD2; v_call: TRBV28; j_call: TRBJ2-7; clone_size: NA
cdr3_aa: CASSLTGVGTGELFF; cdr3_nt: TGTGCCAGCAGCTTGACAGGGGTTGGCACCGGGGAGCTGTTTTTT; d_call: TRBD1; v_call: TRBV7-9; j_call: TRBJ2-2; clone_size: once
cdr3_aa: CASSGTGGQTYEQYF; cdr3_nt: TGCGCCAGCAGCGGAACAGGGGGGCAAACCTACGAGCAGTACTTC; d_call: TRBD1; v_call: TRBV5-1; j_call: TRBJ2-7; clone_size: NA
cdr3_aa: CAWSRVSVGPTGELFF; cdr3_nt: TGTGCCTGGAGTAGGGTCTCTGTTGGGCCCACCGGGGAGCTGTTTTTT; d_call: NA; v_call: TRBV30; j_call: TRBJ2-2; clone_size: NA
cdr3_aa: CSATTRDIRYEQYF; cdr3_nt: TGCAGCGCGACGACCCGGGACATCCGGTACGAGCAGTACTTC; d_call: NA; v_call: TRBV29-1; j_call: TRBJ2-7; clone_size: NA
cdr3_aa: CASSIVLALSSYEQYF; cdr3_nt: TGTGCCAGTAGTATAGTTTTAGCCCTGAGCTCCTACGAGCAGTACTTC; d_call: NA; v_call: TRBV19; j_call: TRBJ2-7; clone_size: NA
cdr3_aa: CASSQPPAKKRYEQYF; cdr3_nt: TGTGCCAGCAGCCAACCCCCAGCAAAAAAGCGGTACGAGCAGTACTTC; d_call: NA; v_call: TRBV11-2; j_call: TRBJ2-7; clone_size: NA
cdr3_aa: CASSSSGVPTISGANVLTF; cdr3_nt: TGTGCCAGCAGTTCCAGCGGGGTCCCCACCATCTCTGGGGCCAACGTCCTGACTTTC; d_call: TRBD2; v_call: TRBV27; j_call: TRBJ2-6; clone_size: once
cdr3_aa: CASSLGSSPTSETQYF; cdr3_nt: TGTGCCAGCAGCTTAGGGTCGTCGCCGACTAGTGAGACCCAGTACTTC; d_call: NA; v_call: TRBV11-2; j_call: TRBJ2-5; clone_size: once
cdr3_aa: CASSHFQLYEQYF; cdr3_nt: TGTGCCAGCAGCCACTTCCAGCTTTACGAGCAGTACTTC; d_call: NA; v_call: TRBV14; j_call: TRBJ2-7; clone_size: NA
cdr3_aa: CASSMDGGQEQYF; cdr3_nt: TGTGCCAGTAGTATGGACGGCGGGCAGGAGCAGTACTTC; d_call: NA; v_call: TRBV19; j_call: TRBJ2-7; clone_size: NA
cdr3_aa: CASSLSPAGDYEQYF; cdr3_nt: TGTGCCAGCAGTTTATCTCCAGCGGGAGACTACGAGCAGTACTTC; d_call: TRBD2; v_call: TRBV28; j_call: TRBJ2-7; clone_size: NA
cdr3_aa: CATSPGRGYEQYF; cdr3_nt: TGTGCCACCAGCCCGGGAAGGGGCTACGAGCAGTACTTC; d_call: NA; v_call: TRBV15; j_call: TRBJ2-7; clone_size: once
cdr3_aa: CASSATSGRSSYEQYF; cdr3_nt: TGTGCCAGCAGTGCGACTAGCGGGAGGAGCTCCTACGAGCAGTACTTC; d_call: TRBD2; v_call: TRBV2; j_call: TRBJ2-7; clone_size: NA
cdr3_aa: CASSTGGSPYNEQFF; cdr3_nt: TGTGCCAGCAGCACTGGAGGCTCCCCCTACAATGAGCAGTTCTTC; d_call: NA; v_call: TRBV5-5; j_call: TRBJ2-1; clone_size: NA
cdr3_aa: CASRTGGTEAFF; cdr3_nt: TGTGCCAGCAGGACAGGGGGAACTGAAGCTTTCTTT; d_call: TRBD1; v_call: TRBV27; j_call: TRBJ1-1; clone_size: few
cdr3_aa: CASSGETQYF; cdr3_nt: TGTGCCAGCAGTGGAGAGACCCAGTACTTC; d_call: NA; v_call: TRBV28; j_call: TRBJ2-5; clone_size: NA
cdr3_aa: CASSYSSAVFRNEQFF; cdr3_nt: TGTGCCAGCAGTTACTCTTCGGCAGTTTTCCGCAATGAGCAGTTCTTC; d_call: NA; v_call: TRBV6-5; j_call: TRBJ2-1; clone_size: NA
cdr3_aa: CASSDLTGAAETQYF; cdr3_nt: TGTGCCAGCAGTGACCTGACAGGGGCGGCAGAGACCCAGTACTTC; d_call: TRBD1; v_call: TRBV6-1; j_call: TRBJ2-5; clone_size: NA
cdr3_aa: CASSITGQTYGYTF; cdr3_nt: TGTGCCAGCAGCATTACGGGACAGACCTATGGCTACACCTTC; d_call: TRBD1; v_call: TRBV11-2; j_call: TRBJ1-2; clone_size: NA
cdr3_aa: CAISEGADYSGNTIYF; cdr3_nt: TGTGCCATCAGTGAGGGGGCGGACTACTCTGGAAACACCATATATTTT; d_call: NA; v_call: TRBV10-3; j_call: TRBJ1-3; clone_size: NA
cdr3_aa: CASSWGRWGEETQYF; cdr3_nt: TGTGCCAGCAGCTGGGGACGCTGGGGCGAAGAGACCCAGTACTTC; d_call: NA; v_call: TRBV5-6; j_call: TRBJ2-5; clone_size: NA
cdr3_aa: CASSWGQGTDTQYF; cdr3_nt: TGTGCCAGCAGCTGGGGACAGGGGACAGATACGCAGTATTTT; d_call: TRBD1; v_call: TRBV5-4; j_call: TRBJ2-3; clone_size: NA
cdr3_aa: CASSYSDTIQSPLHF; cdr3_nt: TGTGCCAGCAGTTACTCGGACACAATACAATCACCCCTCCACTTT; d_call: NA; v_call: TRBV6-5; j_call: TRBJ1-6; clone_size: NA
cdr3_aa: CSVEGGEVGRGNTIYF; cdr3_nt: TGCAGCGTTGAAGGAGGCGAGGTAGGAAGAGGAAACACCATATATTTT; d_call: NA; v_call: TRBV29-1; j_call: TRBJ1-3; clone_size: NA
cdr3_aa: CASSLGPEQYF; cdr3_nt: TGTGCCAGCAGCTTAGGGCCCGAGCAGTACTTC; d_call: NA; v_call: TRBV7-9; j_call: TRBJ2-7; clone_size: NA
cdr3_aa: CASSPIGGNYEQYF; cdr3_nt: TGTGCCAGCAGTCCGATAGGGGGCAACTACGAGCAGTACTTC; d_call: TRBD1; v_call: TRBV28; j_call: TRBJ2-7; clone_size: once
cdr3_aa: CASSIQETLGGEQYF; cdr3_nt: TGTGCCAGCAGCATACAGGAAACTCTCGGTGGCGAGCAGTACTTC; d_call: NA; v_call: TRBV7-9; j_call: TRBJ2-7; clone_size: NA
cdr3_aa: CASRLAEAYNEQFF; cdr3_nt: TGTGCCAGCAGGCTAGCGGAGGCCTACAATGAGCAGTTCTTC; d_call: TRBD2; v_call: TRBV6-5; j_call: TRBJ2-1; clone_size: NA
cdr3_aa: CASSLGRTGELFF; cdr3_nt: TGTGCCAGCAGCTTGGGACGGACCGGGGAGCTGTTTTTT; d_call: NA; v_call: TRBV5-6; j_call: TRBJ2-2; clone_size: NA
cdr3_aa: CAWDEQGGAQPQHF; cdr3_nt: TGTGCCTGGGACGAACAGGGGGGGGCTCAGCCCCAGCATTTT; d_call: TRBD1; v_call: TRBV30; j_call: TRBJ1-5; clone_size: NA
cdr3_aa: CASSIIQGAKGNYGYTF; cdr3_nt: TGTGCCAGCAGCATTATCCAGGGGGCGAAGGGAAACTATGGCTACACCTTC; d_call: TRBD1; v_call: TRBV13; j_call: TRBJ1-2; clone_size: NA
cdr3_aa: CASSHGTSGKNIQYF; cdr3_nt: TGTGCCAGCAGTCACGGGACTAGCGGAAAAAACATTCAGTACTTC; d_call: TRBD2; v_call: TRBV27; j_call: TRBJ2-4; clone_size: NA
cdr3_aa: CASSLGEGSSVF; cdr3_nt: TGTGCCAGCAGCCTTGGTGAGGGTTCTTCGGTCTTT; d_call: NA; v_call: TRBV27; j_call: TRBJ2-7; clone_size: NA
cdr3_aa: CSVPTSTGAFF; cdr3_nt: TGCAGCGTTCCAACAAGCACTGGAGCTTTCTTT; d_call: NA; v_call: TRBV29-1; j_call: TRBJ1-1; clone_size: NA
cdr3_aa: CAISESGVGGTQYF; cdr3_nt: TGTGCCATCAGTGAGTCGGGGGTAGGAGGGACCCAGTACTTC; d_call: NA; v_call: TRBV10-3; j_call: TRBJ2-5; clone_size: NA
cdr3_aa: CASSEAWGQSNQPQHF; cdr3_nt: TGTGCCAGCAGTGAAGCATGGGGACAGAGCAATCAGCCCCAGCATTTT; d_call: TRBD1; v_call: TRBV6-1; j_call: TRBJ1-5; clone_size: NA